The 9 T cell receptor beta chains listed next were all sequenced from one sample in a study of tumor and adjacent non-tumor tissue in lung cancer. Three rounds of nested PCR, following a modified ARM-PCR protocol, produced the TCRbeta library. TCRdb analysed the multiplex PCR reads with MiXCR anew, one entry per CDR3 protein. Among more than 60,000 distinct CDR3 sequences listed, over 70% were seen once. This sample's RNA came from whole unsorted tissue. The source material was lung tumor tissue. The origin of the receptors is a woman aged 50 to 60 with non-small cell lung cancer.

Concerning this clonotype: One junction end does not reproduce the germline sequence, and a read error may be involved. The CDR3 DNA reads TGTGCCAGCAATTACTTCGGACCGAGGAATGAAGCTTTCTTT. Protein sequence: CASNYFGPRNEAFF. J is TRBJ1-1 and V is TRBV6-2 or TRBV6-3; D call uncertain. The CDR3 extends over 14 amino acids. Germline-derived CDR1 and CDR2 are MNHEY and SVGEGT.

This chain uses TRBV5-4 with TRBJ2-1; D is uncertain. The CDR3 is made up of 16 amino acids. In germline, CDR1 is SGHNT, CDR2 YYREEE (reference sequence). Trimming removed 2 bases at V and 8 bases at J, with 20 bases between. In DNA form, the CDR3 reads TGTGCCAGCAGCTTAGTCCCCTACATGGGTGGGGATGAGCAGTTCTTC. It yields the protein CASSLVPYMGGDEQFF.

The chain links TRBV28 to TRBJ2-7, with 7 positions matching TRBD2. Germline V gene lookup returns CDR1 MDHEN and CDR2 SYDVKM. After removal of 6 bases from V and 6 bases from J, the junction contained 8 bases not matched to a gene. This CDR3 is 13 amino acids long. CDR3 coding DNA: TGTGCCAGCAGGTCCGGGAGGTTTTTCGAGCAGTACTTC. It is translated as CASRSGRFFEQYF.

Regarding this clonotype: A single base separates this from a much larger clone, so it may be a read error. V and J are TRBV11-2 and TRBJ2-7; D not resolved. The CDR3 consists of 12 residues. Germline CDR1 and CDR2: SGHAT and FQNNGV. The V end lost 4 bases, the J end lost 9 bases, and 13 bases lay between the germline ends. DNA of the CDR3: TGTGCCAGCAGCTCCCGGGTTCTGGGGCAGTACTTC. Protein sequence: CASSSRVLGQYF. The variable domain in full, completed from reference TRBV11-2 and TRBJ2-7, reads EAGVAQSPRYKIIEKRQSVAFWCNPISGHATLYWYQQILGQGPKLLIQFQNNGVVDDSQLPKDRFSAERLKGVDSTLKIQPAKLEDSAVYLCASSSRVLGQYFGPGTRLTVT.

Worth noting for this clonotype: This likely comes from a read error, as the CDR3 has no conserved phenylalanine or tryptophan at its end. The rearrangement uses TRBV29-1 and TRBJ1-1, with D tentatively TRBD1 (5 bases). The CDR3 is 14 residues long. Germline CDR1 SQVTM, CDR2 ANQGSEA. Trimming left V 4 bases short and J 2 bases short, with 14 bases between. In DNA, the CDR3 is TGCAGCGTTGGTGGGGGATATGACAACACTGAAGCTTTCATT. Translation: CSVGGGYDNTEAFI.

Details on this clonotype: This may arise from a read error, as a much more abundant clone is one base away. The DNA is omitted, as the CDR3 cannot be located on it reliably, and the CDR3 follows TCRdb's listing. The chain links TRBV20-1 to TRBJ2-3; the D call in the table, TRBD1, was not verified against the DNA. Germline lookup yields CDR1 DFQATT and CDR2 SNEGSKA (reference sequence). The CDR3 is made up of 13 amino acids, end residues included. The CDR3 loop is CSAAPTVADTQYF.

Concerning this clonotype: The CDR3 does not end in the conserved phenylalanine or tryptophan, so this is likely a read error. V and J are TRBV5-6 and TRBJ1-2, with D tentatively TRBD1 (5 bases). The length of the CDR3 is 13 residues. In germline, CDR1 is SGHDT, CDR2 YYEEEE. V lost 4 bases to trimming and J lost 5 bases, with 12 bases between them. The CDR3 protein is CASSMGRGYGYTL. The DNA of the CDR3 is TGTGCCAGCAGCATGGGAAGGGGATATGGCTACACCTTA.

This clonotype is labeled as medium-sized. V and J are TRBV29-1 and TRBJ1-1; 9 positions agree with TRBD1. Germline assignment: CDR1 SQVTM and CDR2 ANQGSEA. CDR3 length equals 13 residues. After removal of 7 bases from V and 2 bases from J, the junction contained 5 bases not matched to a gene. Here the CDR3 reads CSAQGQGNTEAFF. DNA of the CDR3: TGCAGCGCCCAGGGACAGGGAAACACTGAAGCTTTCTTT.

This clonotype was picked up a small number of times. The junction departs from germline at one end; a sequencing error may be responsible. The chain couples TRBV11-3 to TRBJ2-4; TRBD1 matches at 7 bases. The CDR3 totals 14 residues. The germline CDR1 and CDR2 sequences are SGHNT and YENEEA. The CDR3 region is CASSSAGEGGIQYF. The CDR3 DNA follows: TGTGCTAGCAGCTCAGCAGGGGAAGGGGGCATTCAGTATTTC.